The T cell receptor (beta chain) described here comes from a study of shared clonotypes between healthy human individuals. Each sorted subset replicate got 200 ng genomic DNA, 25,000 to 30,000 genomes. Original analysis: Owing to the provision of junction-only sequences devoid of quality scores by immunoSEQ, filtering differed. TCRdb keeps only in-frame clones here, not all; method: immunoSEQ multiplex PCR. The D gene and trimming were derived from the DNA, and the V and J assignments and clone size from that table. The sample shows approximately 500,000 clones, 90% to 97% of them seen only once. The CDR3 is 13 residues long. Per germline, CDR1 SGHAT and CDR2 FQNNGV. Trimming removed 5 bases at V and 8 bases at J, with 15 bases between.

The receptor was isolated from a woman aged 30 to 39 in good health. The J gene is TRBJ1-2, the V gene TRBV11-2; D unresolved. Material for sequencing was naive CD4+ T cells sorted from blood. As to subset: CD45RA+ positively selected. CDR3 region: CASSGLAAGGYTF. The CDR3 nucleotides read TGTGCCAGCAGCGGACTGGCCGCTGGCGGCTACACCTTC.